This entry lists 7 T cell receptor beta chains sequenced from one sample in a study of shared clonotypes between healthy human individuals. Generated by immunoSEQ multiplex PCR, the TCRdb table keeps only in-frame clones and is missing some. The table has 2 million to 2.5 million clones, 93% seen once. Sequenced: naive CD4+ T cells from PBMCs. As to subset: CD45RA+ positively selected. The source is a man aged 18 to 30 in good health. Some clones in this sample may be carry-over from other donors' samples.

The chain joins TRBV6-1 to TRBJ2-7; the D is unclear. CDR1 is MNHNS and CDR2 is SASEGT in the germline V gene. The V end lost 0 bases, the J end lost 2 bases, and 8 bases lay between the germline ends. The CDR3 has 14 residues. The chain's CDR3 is CASSEAQDAYEQYF. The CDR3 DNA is TGTGCCAGCAGTGAAGCGCAGGACGCCTACGAGCAGTACTTC.

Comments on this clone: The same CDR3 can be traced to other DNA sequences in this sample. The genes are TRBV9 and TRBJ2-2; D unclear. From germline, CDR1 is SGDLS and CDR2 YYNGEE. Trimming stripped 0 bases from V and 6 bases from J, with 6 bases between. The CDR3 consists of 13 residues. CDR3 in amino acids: CASSVGPPGELFF. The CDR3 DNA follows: TGTGCCAGCAGCGTAGGTCCCCCCGGGGAGCTGTTTTTT.

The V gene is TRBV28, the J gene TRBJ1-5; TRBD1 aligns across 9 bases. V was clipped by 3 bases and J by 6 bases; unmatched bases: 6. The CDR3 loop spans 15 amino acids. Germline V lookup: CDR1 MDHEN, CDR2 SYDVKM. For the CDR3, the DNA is TGTGCCAGCAGTTTTCAACAGGGGGCCTTTCAGCCCCAGCATTTT. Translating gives CASSFQQGAFQPQHF.

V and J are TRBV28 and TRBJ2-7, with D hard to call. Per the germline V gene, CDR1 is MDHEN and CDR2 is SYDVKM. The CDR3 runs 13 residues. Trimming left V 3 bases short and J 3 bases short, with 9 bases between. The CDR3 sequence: CASSLISNYEQYF. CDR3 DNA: TGTGCCAGCAGTTTGATCAGTAACTACGAGCAGTACTTC.

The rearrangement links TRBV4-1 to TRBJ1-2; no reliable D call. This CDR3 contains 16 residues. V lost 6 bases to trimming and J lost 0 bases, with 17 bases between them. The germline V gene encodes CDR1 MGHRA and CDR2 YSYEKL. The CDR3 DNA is TGCGCCAGCAGTCCAGGACGGTCGCCAGCTAACTATGGCTACACCTTC. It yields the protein CASSPGRSPANYGYTF.

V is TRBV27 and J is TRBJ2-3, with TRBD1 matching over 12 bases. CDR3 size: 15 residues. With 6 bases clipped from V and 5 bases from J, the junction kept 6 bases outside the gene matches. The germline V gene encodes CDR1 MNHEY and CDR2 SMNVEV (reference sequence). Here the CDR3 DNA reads TGTGCCAGCAGCCCCGGGACAGGGGGCAAAGATACGCAGTATTTT. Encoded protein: CASSPGTGGKDTQYF.

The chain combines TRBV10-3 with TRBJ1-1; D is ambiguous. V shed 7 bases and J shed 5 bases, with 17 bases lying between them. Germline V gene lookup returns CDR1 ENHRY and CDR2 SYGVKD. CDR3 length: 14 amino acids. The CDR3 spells CAITSARKGTEAFF. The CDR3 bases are TGTGCCATCACCTCGGCTCGAAAGGGAACTGAAGCTTTCTTT.